This TCR beta chain was retrieved from a study of cytomegalovirus exposure and HLA in healthy donors. Study outcomes and limitations: The analysis excluded some indistinguishable V segments, including TRBV6-2 and TRBV6-3. Under in vitro conditions, three CMV-associated chains were confirmed as specific for CMV antigens.

V dropped 1 base and J dropped 2 bases, with 12 bases sitting between them. The germline V gene has CDR1 SGHNT and CDR2 YYREEE (reference sequence). The CDR3 consists of 16 residues. A word on this clone: Its antigen remains unidentified.

The PCR ran on 60 Vbeta and 13 Jbeta primers. Profiling relied on immunoSEQ multiplex PCR, and the TCRdb table lists in-frame clones only, not all of them. The table shows over 120,000 clones, with 75% to 80% occurring only once. This chain links TRBV5-4 with TRBJ2-2, with D perhaps matching TRBD1 (6 bases). The receptor's source is a woman aged 18-35 years in good health and CMV-seropositive. The material sequenced was PBMCs. DNA for the CDR3: TGTGCCAGCAGCTTGTTGGGGGCCCATAACACCGGGGAGCTGTTTTTT. Its protein is CASSLLGAHNTGELFF.